A single sample is the source of the 20 T cell receptor beta chains below, sequenced in a study of patients and donors after allogeneic stem cell transplantation. TCRdb independently ran MiXCR on the RT-PCR reads; one entry per CDR3 protein. The table lists a few hundred thousand distinct CDR3 sequences, around two fifths of them singletons, with around 10% in the top ten. The sample was blood, either unsorted or a sorted T cell fraction (not recorded which). These TCRs come from a human donor who was either an allogeneic HSCT recipient or a stem cell or donor lymphocyte infusion donor (not recorded which). It is not recorded whose cells these are; they may come from a transplant donor.

This clonotype was seen just once. The rearrangement uses TRBV20-1 and TRBJ2-2; D is ambiguous. This CDR3 has 13 amino acids. Germline assignment: CDR1 DFQATT and CDR2 SNEGSKA (reference sequence). V lost 6 bases to trimming and J lost 0 bases, with 8 bases between them. The CDR3 loop reads CSAHTPNTGELFF. The CDR3, as DNA: TGCAGTGCGCATACACCGAACACCGGGGAGCTGTTTTTT.

This clonotype was recorded a few times. The chain has TRBV10-3 and TRBJ1-1; D ambiguous. This CDR3 is built from 12 residues. V was shortened by 10 bases and J by 1 base, with 10 bases between the two germline ends. Germline V CDR1 and CDR2: ENHRY, SYGVKD. The CDR3 region has the DNA TGTGCCACCTCCGGTCCGAACACTGAAGCTTTCTTT. It yields the protein CATSGPNTEAFF.

The chain employs TRBV7-6 and TRBJ2-3; D is possibly TRBD2 (7 bases). The germline V gene encodes CDR1 SGHVS and CDR2 FNYEAQ. The CDR3 runs to 15 residues. V was clipped by 2 bases and J by 4 bases, with 13 bases between them. CDR3 amino acids: CASSLSGGGPDTQYF. CDR3 nucleotides: TGTGCCAGCAGCTTATCGGGGGGCGGCCCAGATACGCAGTATTTT.

V and J are TRBV7-9 and TRBJ2-3, with 8 bases aligning to TRBD1. There are 14 residues in the CDR3. With 2 bases clipped from V and 5 bases from J, the junction kept 3 bases outside the gene matches. Germline values: CDR1 SEHNR, CDR2 FQNEAQ (reference sequence). CDR3 in amino acids: CASSLSGGVDTQYF. CDR3 bases: TGTGCCAGCAGCTTATCAGGGGGCGTAGATACGCAGTATTTT. Filled out from reference TRBV7-9 and TRBJ2-3, the complete variable domain reads DTGVSQNPRHKITKRGQNVTFRCDPISEHNRLYWYRQTLGQGPEFLTYFQNEAQLEKSRLLSDRFSAERPKGSFSTLEIQRTEQGDSAMYLCASSLSGGVDTQYFGPGTRLTVL.

The V call is TRBV12-3 or TRBV12-4, the J call TRBJ2-7; TRBD1 might be the D (6 bases). V gave up 5 bases and J gave up 0 bases, with 14 bases separating them. CDR3 length: 15 residues. The CDR3 nucleotides read TGTGCCAGCAGTCCCCACAGGGTGAGCTCCTACGAGCAGTACTTC. Protein product: CASSPHRVSSYEQYF.

This chain connects TRBV10-3 to TRBJ1-1, with no clear D. This CDR3 contains 12 residues. V shed 6 bases and J shed 6 bases, with 11 bases lying between them. The germline gives CDR1 ENHRY, CDR2 SYGVKD. CDR3 sequence reads: CAISSGSAEAFF. DNA of the CDR3: TGTGCCATCAGCAGCGGGTCCGCTGAAGCTTTCTTT.

The table lists this clonotype with many counts. This rearrangement joins TRBV25-1 to TRBJ1-2, with TRBD1 as a possible D gene (5 bases). The CDR3 is 16 amino acids. Germline CDR1 MGHDK, CDR2 SYGVNS. Trimming removed 2 bases from V and 2 bases from J, with 15 bases in between. The DNA of the CDR3 is TGTGCCAGCAGTGAACTTGGGGCTCGAGGCAACTATGGCTACACCTTC. Its translation: CASSELGARGNYGYTF.

The V call is TRBV7-2, the J call TRBJ2-5; D remains ambiguous. Between the trimmed V and J ends, which lost 1 base and 7 bases, there was a span of 4 bases. The length of the CDR3 is 11 residues. Germline CDR1 SGHTA, CDR2 FQGNSA. CDR3 DNA: TGTGCCAGCAGCTTAGGGCGGACCCAGTACTTC. It yields the protein CASSLGRTQYF.

The chain links TRBV29-1 to TRBJ1-5; D gene unclear. Germline CDR1 reads SQVTM; CDR2 reads ANQGSEA. This CDR3 comprises 15 residues. V was pared by 4 bases and J by 5 bases, with 18 bases between. For the CDR3, the DNA is TGCAGCGTTGTTCTGGTTTCCGGTATCGATCAGCCCCAGCATTTT. This encodes CSVVLVSGIDQPQHF.

The V and J genes are TRBV5-1 and TRBJ1-1, with D unclear. This CDR3 is built from 12 residues. Germline V gene sequence: CDR1 SGHRS, CDR2 YFSETQ. V lost 7 bases, J lost 3 bases, and 10 bases lay in between. In DNA form, the CDR3 reads TGCGCCAGCGGGCAGGATTACACTGAAGCTTTCTTT. Translation gives CASGQDYTEAFF.

This chain links TRBV9 with TRBJ2-5; 8 nucleotides align to TRBD1. With 1 base clipped from V and 4 bases from J, the junction kept 3 bases outside the gene matches. Germline V CDR1 and CDR2: SGDLS, YYNGEE. The CDR3 sequence is 14 residues long. CDR3 region: CASSVSGTGETQYF. Here the CDR3 DNA reads TGTGCCAGCAGCGTAAGTGGGACAGGAGAGACCCAGTACTTC.

In this sample, this clonotype turned up once. A much more abundant neighbour one base away suggests this may be a read error. V and J are TRBV14 and TRBJ1-1; D possibly corresponds to TRBD1 (6 bases). The germline V and J ends were trimmed by 7 bases and 0 bases, with 9 bases remaining between them. Per germline, CDR1 SGHDN and CDR2 FVKESK. The CDR3 sequence is 13 residues long. The CDR3 sequence: CASNGQLNTEAFF. As DNA, the CDR3 is TGTGCCAGCAACGGACAGCTGAACACTGAAGCTTTCTTT.

This chain connects TRBV27 to TRBJ2-7; D possibly corresponds to TRBD2 (6 bases). Germline lookup yields CDR1 MNHEY and CDR2 SMNVEV (reference sequence). This CDR3 is 13 amino acids long. The ends were cut back, 5 bases at V and 2 bases at J, with 10 bases in the middle. The CDR3 sequence is CASSRGLTYEQYF. DNA of the CDR3: TGTGCCAGCAGTAGGGGACTGACCTACGAGCAGTACTTC.

This clonotype was seen a handful of times. The rearrangement links TRBV18 to TRBJ1-5; D uncertain. Trimming cost V 3 bases and J 3 bases, with 9 bases left between them. Germline lookup yields CDR1 KGHSH and CDR2 LQKENI. This CDR3 comprises 14 residues. CDR3 protein: CASSPSQNNQPQHF. CDR3 coding DNA: TGTGCCAGCTCACCGTCACAGAACAATCAGCCCCAGCATTTT.

This clonotype came up a few times. This rearrangement joins TRBV20-1 to TRBJ1-1, with 11 bases identical to TRBD1. The J segment lost 6 bases and the V segment lost 1 base, leaving 1 base of the junction unmatched. CDR1 is DFQATT, CDR2 SNEGSKA, per germline (reference sequence). The CDR3 contains 13 residues. Written as DNA, the CDR3 is TGCAGTGCTAGAGGGGACAGGGGGTCTGAAGCTTTCTTT. It yields the protein CSARGDRGSEAFF.

The chain uses TRBV15 and TRBJ2-7; tentatively, D is TRBD1 (5 bases). V was clipped by 0 bases and J by 1 base, with 10 bases between them. Per germline, CDR1 LNHNV and CDR2 YYDKDF (reference sequence). The CDR3 totals 15 residues. The CDR3 region is CATSRDVDSSYEQYF. The CDR3 region has the DNA TGTGCCACCAGCAGAGATGTCGACAGTTCCTACGAGCAGTACTTC.

The V and J genes are TRBV3-1 and TRBJ1-1; TRBD1 aligns across 8 bases. The V gene's germline CDR1 is LGHDT and CDR2 YNNKEL (reference sequence). This CDR3 is built from 14 residues. Trimming took 4 bases from V and 4 from J; bases not matched to a gene: 5. The CDR3 reads CASSLDRAVTEAFF. In DNA, the CDR3 is TGTGCCAGCAGCCTGGACAGGGCTGTCACTGAAGCTTTCTTT.

The CDR3 region is CASSSPDREKNIQYF. As DNA, the CDR3 is TGTGCCAGCAGCTCCCCGGACAGGGAAAAAAACATTCAGTACTTC. The chain uses TRBV7-9 and TRBJ2-4; 8 positions match TRBD1. CDR1 and CDR2 (germline): SEHNR, FQNEAQ (reference sequence). This CDR3 region has 15 residues. The trim removed 4 bases at V and 4 bases at J, leaving 6 bases unmatched.

The rearrangement joins TRBV7-8 to TRBJ2-1; weak D call: TRBD2 (6 bases). Germline assignment: CDR1 SGHVS and CDR2 FQNEAQ. CDR3 length equals 15 residues. Trimming removed 4 bases from V and 2 bases from J, with 12 bases in between. The CDR3 region has the DNA TGTGCCAGCAGCTCCGCTAGCGAGACCTACAATGAGCAGTTCTTC. It is translated as CASSSASETYNEQFF. Drawing the rest from reference TRBV7-8 and TRBJ2-1, the complete variable domain is GAGVSQSPRYKVAKRGQDVALRCDPISGHVSLFWYQQALGQGPEFLTYFQNEAQLDKSGLPSDRFFAERPEGSVSTLKIQRTQQEDSAVYLCASSSASETYNEQFFGPGTRLTVL.

This clonotype was recorded a few times. The V and J genes are TRBV5-5 and TRBJ2-3; D is tentatively TRBD1 or TRBD2 (6 bases each). V lost 4 bases, J lost 0 bases, and 15 bases lay in between. The CDR3 spans 16 residues. CDR1 and CDR2 from the germline V gene are SGHKS and YYEKEE (reference sequence). Here the CDR3 DNA reads TGTGCCAGCAGCGGGTTAGGGGGGATAAGCACAGATACGCAGTATTTT. Translated, it gives CASSGLGGISTDTQYF. The variable domain in full, with the rest retrieved from reference TRBV5-5 and TRBJ2-3, is DAGVTQSPTHLIKTRGQQVTLRCSPISGHKSVSWYQQVLGQGPQFIFQYYEKEERGRGNFPDRFSARQFPNYSSELNVNALLLGDSALYLCASSGLGGISTDTQYFGPGTRLTVL.